This TCR beta chain was captured by sequencing in a study of blood T cell repertoires in COVID-19. The overall study: COVID-19 samples from acute and convalescent phases originated in the United States, Italy and Spain. Sample material is recorded as cDNA or gDNA derived from T cells, B-cell-depleted T cells, or PBMCs.

Methods used by the authors: Nucleated cell number was recorded as an estimate derived from reference gene primer amplification. Libraries were prepared by immunoSEQ multiplex PCR; TCRdb keeps only in-frame clonotypes and omits some of them. V and J calls and clone size are those listed in that table; D and trimming were worked out from the DNA. The data contain hundreds of thousands of clones, 85% of them singletons. CDR3 length: 12 residues. CDR1 and CDR2 from the germline V gene are GTSNPN and SVGIG (reference sequence). J was trimmed by 1 base and V by 8 bases; bases with no gene match: 5. The sequencing sample was made of peripheral blood. The chain couples TRBV30 to TRBJ2-7; 7 nucleotides line up with TRBD1. This sequence was found in a young woman with acute or convalescent COVID-19. The CDR3 nucleotides read TGTGCCGGAACAGGGGAATCCTACGAGCAGTACTTC. Protein: CAGTGESYEQYF.